The sequence of this T cell receptor beta chain was determined in a study of blood T cells in healthy people across ages. Turning to the study itself: Per two T cells, template switching captured roughly one barcoded beta molecule.

A sample-barcoded 5' primer and a J-beta primer mix were used in a second PCR of roughly 7 to 12 cycles. MiXCR, run by TCRdb on the 5' RACE reads, gives a single entry per CDR3 protein. The profile covers 1,300,000 or so distinct CDR3 sequences, with roughly 59% appearing a single time and more than 6% taken by the ten largest. This CDR3 region has 12 residues. Trimming took 11 bases from V and 4 from J, leaving 14 bases between them. Germline-derived CDR1 and CDR2 are ENHRY and SYGVKD. Sequenced material: blood. J is TRBJ2-5 and V is TRBV10-3; TRBD1 might be the D (5 bases). This clonotype originated in a man aged 18 to 29 in good health. This CDR3 reads CAASDRGETQYF. CDR3 nucleotides: TGTGCCGCCTCCGACAGAGGAGAGACCCAGTACTTC.